Shown below are 27 T cell receptor beta chains from a single sample sequenced in a study of shared clonotypes between healthy human individuals. This table comes from immunoSEQ multiplex PCR, and its TCRdb copy is limited to in-frame clones, with some not included. The sample has 180,000 or so clones, 80% to 95% seen once. Sequencing used naive CD4+ T cells sorted from blood. Subset meaning: CD45RA+ positively selected. These receptors originate from a woman in her twenties or thirties in good health.

V gene TRBV18 combines with J gene TRBJ2-7, with D perhaps TRBD2 (5 bases). From germline, CDR1 is KGHSH and CDR2 LQKENI. Trimming shortened V by 6 bases and J by 6 bases, and 18 bases separated the two germline ends. The CDR3 consists of 14 residues. The CDR3 DNA sequence: TGTGCCAGCTCTCCCGATCCCGAGGGTTCCGAGCAGTACTTC. Protein product: CASSPDPEGSEQYF.

This chain uses TRBV5-1 with TRBJ1-3; 9 positions agree with TRBD1. This CDR3 comprises 19 residues. J gave up 0 bases and V 0 bases, and 10 bases lay outside the gene matches. The germline V gene has CDR1 SGHRS and CDR2 YFSETQ. The CDR3 sequence is CASSLAPGQGPLSGNTIYF. As DNA, the CDR3 is TGCGCCAGCAGCTTGGCCCCGGGACAGGGTCCTCTCTCTGGAAACACCATATATTTT.

This chain connects TRBV19 to TRBJ2-6; 7 bases are a match to TRBD1. J gave up 0 bases and V 6 bases, and 11 bases lay outside the gene matches. The V gene's germline CDR1 is LNHDA and CDR2 SQIVND (reference sequence). The CDR3 is 18 residues long. The CDR3 loop is CASSPAGTVTSGANVLTF. The CDR3 DNA reads TGTGCCAGTAGCCCCGCCGGGACAGTTACCTCTGGGGCCAACGTCCTGACTTTC.

J is TRBJ1-6 and V is TRBV5-1, with TRBD1 as a possible D gene (5 bases). The CDR3 extends over 15 amino acids. V was shortened by 4 bases and J by 7 bases, with 15 bases between the two germline ends. The V gene's germline CDR1 is SGHRS and CDR2 YFSETQ. CDR3 amino acids: CASSTSTERNSPLHF. CDR3 sequence (DNA): TGCGCCAGCAGCACCTCGACAGAAAGGAATTCACCCCTCCACTTT.

This clone occurred a few times. V is TRBV6-6 and J is TRBJ2-7; 7 nucleotides match TRBD2. The junction had 4 bases not matched to a gene; V was cut back by 2 bases and J by 0 bases. CDR3 length: 15 residues. CDR1 is MNHNY and CDR2 is SVGAGI in the germline V gene (reference sequence). The DNA for the CDR3 is TGTGCCAGCAGTTACGATAGCGGGCTCTCCTACGAGCAGTACTTC. Translated: CASSYDSGLSYEQYF.

The CDR3 loop is CASSRQGVPNTEAFF. DNA of the CDR3: TGTGCCAGCAGCCGACAGGGGGTCCCGAACACTGAAGCTTTCTTT. The chain recombines TRBV5-6 with TRBJ1-1, with 9 bases that match TRBD1. The CDR3 has 15 amino acids. J was trimmed by 1 base and V by 4 bases; bases with no gene match: 5. CDR1 and CDR2 (germline): SGHDT, YYEEEE.

The chain recombines TRBV2 with TRBJ2-7; D call uncertain. The ends were cut back, 2 bases at V and 3 bases at J, with 14 bases in the middle. This CDR3 is 15 amino acids long. Looked up from germline, CDR1 is SNHLY and CDR2 is FYNNEI. The CDR3 here is CASSEYPSWGYEQYF. CDR3 coding DNA: TGTGCCAGCAGTGAATACCCGTCGTGGGGCTACGAGCAGTACTTC.

The rearrangement joins TRBV29-1 to TRBJ1-4; D gene uncertain. CDR3 size: 13 residues. V lost 6 bases to trimming and J lost 8 bases, with 16 bases between them. Germline V gene sequence: CDR1 SQVTM, CDR2 ANQGSEA. In DNA form, the CDR3 reads TGCAGCGTGCGGGGATCAGAAACGGAAAAACTGTTTTTT. Protein sequence: CSVRGSETEKLFF.

This chain joins TRBV5-1 and TRBJ1-1; 12 nucleotides agree with TRBD1. V shed 0 bases, J shed 4 bases, and the junction held 7 bases outside the gene matches. This CDR3 is built from 17 residues. Looked up from germline, CDR1 is SGHRS and CDR2 is YFSETQ. CDR3 DNA sequence: TGCGCCAGCAGCTTGGGGGACAGGGGGCCAAGGGGCACTGAAGCTTTCTTT. The encoded protein is CASSLGDRGPRGTEAFF.

This clone showed up just once. The chain joins TRBV18 to TRBJ2-7; 7 bases are shared with TRBD2. Losses at the gene ends were 6 bases for V and 2 bases for J; bases not matched to a gene: 10. The CDR3 is 15 residues long. The germline CDR1 and CDR2 sequences are KGHSH and LQKENI. This CDR3 is CASSNGGGGPYEQYF. The CDR3 coding sequence is TGTGCCAGCTCTAACGGCGGCGGGGGACCCTACGAGCAGTACTTC.

V gene TRBV27 combines with J gene TRBJ2-5; possible D gene TRBD1, 5 bases. The J call may be mistaken, given a closer DNA end match to TRBJ2-7. The CDR3 runs 13 residues. CDR1 is MNHEY, CDR2 SMNVEV, per germline (reference sequence). The CDR3 is CASSTDRAYEQYF. The CDR3 bases are TGTGCCAGCAGCACTGACAGAGCCTACGAGCAGTACTTC.

The rearrangement uses TRBV5-4 and TRBJ1-3, with D possibly matching TRBD1 (5 bases). The ends were cut back, 3 bases at V and 2 bases at J, with 18 bases in the middle. The CDR3 is 17 residues long. The germline CDR1 and CDR2 sequences are SGHNT and YYREEE (reference sequence). CDR3 coding DNA: TGTGCCAGCAGCTGGGCGTCGACAGCTAGGACTGGAAACACCATATATTTT. Protein sequence: CASSWASTARTGNTIYF.

The CDR3 DNA reads as TGTGCCAGCGTCGAGGCAGGGAGGTACACTGAAGCTTTCTTT. Amino acid sequence: CASVEAGRYTEAFF. This chain connects TRBV28 to TRBJ1-1, with D possibly being TRBD1 (5 bases). The V end lost 8 bases, the J end lost 3 bases, and 16 bases lay between the germline ends. The germline gives CDR1 MDHEN, CDR2 SYDVKM. This CDR3 has 14 amino acids. Full variable domain (missing parts from reference TRBV28 and TRBJ1-1): DVKVTQSSRYLVKRTGEKVFLECVQDMDHENMFWYRQDPGLGLRLIYFSYDVKMKEKGDIPEGYSVSREKKERFSLILESASTNQTSMYLCASVEAGRYTEAFFGQGTRLTVV.

This clone was counted a few times. J is TRBJ1-2 and V is TRBV29-1; possibly TRBD1 for D (6 bases). From germline, CDR1 is SQVTM and CDR2 ANQGSEA. The CDR3 extends over 13 amino acids. Trimming removed 2 bases from V and 2 bases from J, with 9 bases in between. In DNA, the CDR3 is TGCAGCGTTGAACACAGGGAGAACTATGGCTACACCTTC. Protein product: CSVEHRENYGYTF. Supplemented by reference TRBV29-1 and TRBJ1-2, the full variable domain reads SAVISQKPSRDICQRGTSLTIQCQVDSQVTMMFWYRQQPGQSLTLIATANQGSEATYESGFVIDKFPISRPNLTFSTLTVSNMSPEDSSIYLCSVEHRENYGYTFGSGTRLTVV.

J is TRBJ1-1 and V is TRBV6-1; 7 nucleotides line up with TRBD1. The CDR3 consists of 12 residues. Germline V gene data show CDR1 as MNHNS and CDR2 as SASEGT. V was pared by 5 bases and J by 5 bases, with 2 bases of the junction left unmatched. The CDR3 DNA is TGTGCCAGCAGTACAGGGGAAACTGAAGCTTTCTTT. Translating it yields CASSTGETEAFF.

V and J are TRBV6-6 and TRBJ1-2; perhaps TRBD1 as D (5 bases). Germline V gene lookup returns CDR1 MNHNY and CDR2 SVGAGI (reference sequence). V was cut by 6 bases and J by 0 bases, with 17 bases left in between. The CDR3 is made up of 16 amino acids. DNA of the CDR3: TGTGCCAGCAGCCCCCCCGTGGGGGGTTCTAACTATGGCTACACCTTC. Its protein is CASSPPVGGSNYGYTF.

The rearrangement links TRBV18 to TRBJ2-5; D tentatively fits TRBD1 or TRBD2 (5 bases each). This CDR3 comprises 13 residues. The V and J ends lost 3 bases and 3 bases respectively, with 8 bases between them. In germline, CDR1 is KGHSH, CDR2 LQKENI. CDR3 sequence: CASSPGREETQYF. The CDR3 DNA reads TGTGCCAGCTCACCGGGACGGGAAGAGACCCAGTACTTC.

The V call is TRBV18, the J call TRBJ2-6; D is undetermined. Trimming stripped 1 base from V and 0 bases from J, with 16 bases between. This CDR3 comprises 19 residues. Germline CDR1 is KGHSH and CDR2 is LQKENI. In nucleotides, the CDR3 is TGTGCCAGCTCACCACGGGCAGGCTACCAAAGCTCTGGGGCCAACGTCCTGACTTTC. This translates into CASSPRAGYQSSGANVLTF.

This chain joins TRBV10-1 and TRBJ2-7, with no clear D. V was clipped by 2 bases and J by 4 bases, with 15 bases between them. CDR1 is WNHNN and CDR2 is SYGVQD in the germline V gene (reference sequence). This CDR3 comprises 15 residues. CDR3 region: CASSEERLGIYEQYF. The CDR3 DNA sequence: TGCGCCAGCAGTGAGGAACGATTGGGTATATACGAGCAGTACTTC.

This chain joins TRBV7-9 and TRBJ2-5, with TRBD2 matching 10 bases. Germline CDR1 is SEHNR and CDR2 is FQNEAQ (reference sequence). V shed 5 bases, J shed 4 bases, and the junction held 7 bases outside the gene matches. This CDR3 has 15 amino acids. CDR3 protein: CASSQSGRAGETQYF. The CDR3 DNA sequence: TGTGCCAGCAGCCAGAGCGGGAGGGCGGGAGAGACCCAGTACTTC.

This rearrangement joins TRBV4-2 to TRBJ2-5, with 7 bases matching TRBD2. CDR3 size: 17 residues. The germline V gene has CDR1 LGHNA and CDR2 YNFKEQ. With 2 bases clipped from V and 4 bases from J, the junction kept 13 bases outside the gene matches. The CDR3 spells CASSQSVGGRAAETQYF. CDR3 DNA: TGTGCCAGCAGCCAATCTGTTGGTGGGAGGGCCGCAGAGACCCAGTACTTC.

The rearrangement links TRBV28 to TRBJ2-7, with D maybe TRBD2 (6 bases). V dropped 6 bases and J dropped 1 base, with 25 bases sitting between them. CDR1 is MDHEN and CDR2 is SYDVKM in the germline V gene. The CDR3 contains 18 residues. The CDR3 DNA reads TGTGCCAGCAGAAATCCACTTACTCAGGGCGGGGTTTCCTACGAGCAGTACTTC. Translating it yields CASRNPLTQGGVSYEQYF.

This chain joins TRBV6-5 and TRBJ2-3, with D possibly being TRBD2 (5 bases). The V gene lost 6 bases and the J gene lost 2 bases, with 12 bases spanning the gap. Germline V lookup: CDR1 MNHEY, CDR2 SVGAGI. The CDR3 has 14 amino acids. Here the CDR3 reads CASSLDSYTDTQYF. As DNA, the CDR3 is TGTGCCAGCAGCTTGGACTCCTACACAGATACGCAGTATTTT.

V is TRBV18 and J is TRBJ1-5; TRBD1 matches at 11 bases. This CDR3 is built from 13 residues. Trimming removed 6 bases from V and 8 bases from J; junction bases left unmatched: 3. Germline-derived CDR1 and CDR2 are KGHSH and LQKENI. The CDR3, as DNA: TGTGCCAGCTCTCGGGACAGGGGGGAGCCCCAGCATTTT. Translating it yields CASSRDRGEPQHF.

This clone was recorded only once. The chain has TRBV2 and TRBJ2-7; 8 nucleotides line up with TRBD2. CDR3 length equals 13 residues. Germline V gene sequence: CDR1 SNHLY, CDR2 FYNNEI. J lost 3 bases, V lost 5 bases, and 3 bases had no gene match. The CDR3 sequence: CASSPGLGYEQYF. DNA of the CDR3: TGTGCCAGCAGTCCGGGACTAGGCTACGAGCAGTACTTC.

DNA for the CDR3: TGTGCCAGCAGCTCTAAGGGCAGAACTGGATATGGCTACACCTTC. As protein: CASSSKGRTGYGYTF. The rearrangement links TRBV7-8 to TRBJ1-2; D not resolved. Germline V gene data show CDR1 as SGHVS and CDR2 as FQNEAQ. Trimming pared 4 bases from V and 5 bases from J, leaving 17 bases between. The CDR3 loop spans 15 amino acids.

Here the CDR3 reads CASSLSRFVTQYF. The CDR3 bases are TGTGCCAGCAGTTTATCGAGATTCGTTACGCAGTATTTT. V usage is TRBV28 and J usage is TRBJ2-3; D call uncertain. The germline V gene has CDR1 MDHEN and CDR2 SYDVKM. The CDR3 length is 13 residues. V lost 1 base to trimming and J lost 8 bases, with 10 bases between them.